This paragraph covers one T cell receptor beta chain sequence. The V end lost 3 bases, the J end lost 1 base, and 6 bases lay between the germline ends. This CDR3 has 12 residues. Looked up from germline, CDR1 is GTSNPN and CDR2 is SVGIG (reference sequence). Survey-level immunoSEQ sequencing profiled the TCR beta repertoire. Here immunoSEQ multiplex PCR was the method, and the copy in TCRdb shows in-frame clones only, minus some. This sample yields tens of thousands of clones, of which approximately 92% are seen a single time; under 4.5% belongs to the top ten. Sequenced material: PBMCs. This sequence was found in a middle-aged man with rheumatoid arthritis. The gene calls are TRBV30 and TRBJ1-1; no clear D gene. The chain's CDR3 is CAWSEGNTEAFF. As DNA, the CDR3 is TGTGCCTGGAGCGAGGGGAACACTGAAGCTTTCTTT.